The 31 T cell receptor beta chains reported below all come from one sample, sequenced in a study of T-cell memory formation after mild COVID-19. TCRdb itself ran the 5' RACE reads through MiXCR, one entry per CDR3 protein. In the table there are about 140,000 distinct CDR3 sequences, approximately 21% of which are singletons. The sample consisted of PBMCs or a T cell subset sorted from them (not recorded which). These receptors were collected from an adult woman who had mild COVID-19 (a few samples of this study predate the infection). Cell type and time point are not known.

This chain connects TRBV7-6 to TRBJ2-7, with TRBD1 as a possible D gene (6 bases). Germline CDR1 and CDR2: SGHVS and FNYEAQ. Trimming cost V 5 bases and J 7 bases, with 21 bases left between them. The CDR3 extends over 15 amino acids. The CDR3 DNA is TGTGCCAGCAGCCCACGCCTGGACAGTAAGGGGGAGCAGTACTTC. Protein: CASSPRLDSKGEQYF.

The chain combines TRBV7-9 with TRBJ2-6; D gene ambiguous. Trimming left V 7 bases short and J 0 bases short, with 1 base between. This CDR3 contains 12 residues. CDR1 SEHNR and CDR2 FQNEAQ come from the germline V gene (reference sequence). DNA for the CDR3: TGTGCCAGCACCTCTGGGGCCAACGTCCTGACTTTC. Amino acids: CASTSGANVLTF. The full variable domain, in which reference TRBV7-9 and TRBJ2-6 provide the parts outside the CDR3, is DTGVSQNPRHKITKRGQNVTFRCDPISEHNRLYWYRQTLGQGPEFLTYFQNEAQLEKSRLLSDRFSAERPKGSFSTLEIQRTEQGDSAMYLCASTSGANVLTFGAGSRLTVL.

In its sample, this clonotype was seen a few times. The chain combines TRBV6-6 with TRBJ2-7, with D perhaps matching TRBD1 (5 bases). From germline, CDR1 is MNHNY and CDR2 SVGAGI (reference sequence). The CDR3 sequence is 13 residues long. V shed 6 bases and J shed 1 base, with 10 bases lying between them. The DNA for the CDR3 is TGTGCCAGCAGAGGCACAGGTTCCTACGAGCAGTACTTC. This encodes CASRGTGSYEQYF.

CDR3 loop: CASSSRTGYGTQYF. Here the CDR3 DNA reads TGTGCCAGCAGCTCAAGGACAGGTTACGGGACCCAGTACTTC. V usage is TRBV7-2 and J usage is TRBJ2-5; 7 nucleotides match TRBD1. Germline V gene sequence: CDR1 SGHTA, CDR2 FQGNSA. The CDR3 consists of 14 residues. The V segment lost 4 bases and the J segment 7 bases; nucleotides outside the gene matches: 9.

V usage is TRBV9 and J usage is TRBJ1-1; D is ambiguous. The V and J ends lost 4 bases and 1 base respectively, with 14 bases between them. The V gene's germline CDR1 is SGDLS and CDR2 YYNGEE. This CDR3 has 15 residues. This CDR3 reads CASSPRVFGNTEAFF. The DNA of the CDR3 is TGTGCCAGCAGCCCCCGGGTTTTTGGGAACACTGAAGCTTTCTTT.

This clonotype was seen a handful of times. The chain carries TRBV6-6 and TRBJ2-7; D possibly matches TRBD1 or TRBD2 (5 bases each). The CDR3 is made up of 10 amino acids. V lost 5 bases to trimming and J lost 6 bases, with 5 bases between them. Germline assignment: CDR1 MNHNY and CDR2 SVGAGI (reference sequence). The CDR3 here is CASSGGEQYF. The CDR3, as DNA: TGTGCCAGCAGTGGGGGCGAGCAGTACTTC.

V gene TRBV20-1 combines with J gene TRBJ1-2; D is undetermined. The CDR3 totals 13 residues. Germline assignment: CDR1 DFQATT and CDR2 SNEGSKA (reference sequence). Trimming removed 5 bases at V and 2 bases at J, with 12 bases between. CDR3 nucleotides: TGCAGTGCTTCGGGGAACGAGAACTATGGCTACACCTTC. The encoded protein is CSASGNENYGYTF.

The chain employs TRBV5-5 and TRBJ2-3; D possibly corresponds to TRBD2 (7 bases). The germline gives CDR1 SGHKS, CDR2 YYEKEE (reference sequence). This CDR3 region has 16 residues. The germline V and J ends were trimmed by 3 bases and 1 base, with 15 bases remaining between them. The CDR3 sequence is CASSSTGGLGTDTQYF. The CDR3 nucleotides are TGTGCCAGCAGCTCAACCGGGGGGCTCGGCACAGATACGCAGTATTTT.

This clonotype was counted between two and nine times. V and J are TRBV20-1 and TRBJ1-2, with 9 bases that match TRBD1. With V trimmed by 5 bases and J by 1 base, 5 bases remained unmatched. The CDR3 loop spans 14 amino acids. The germline CDR1 and CDR2 sequences are DFQATT and SNEGSKA (reference sequence). The CDR3 DNA reads as TGCAGTGCTCCCTACAGGGGGCGTAACTATGGCTACACCTTC. Translated: CSAPYRGRNYGYTF.

This clonotype was observed many times. V and J are TRBV5-1 and TRBJ2-3; D call uncertain. V lost 0 bases and J lost 5, with 7 bases in between. Germline CDR1 is SGHRS and CDR2 is YFSETQ. This CDR3 is 13 amino acids long. The CDR3 DNA reads as TGCGCCAGCAGCTTGGCTGGGGAAGATACGCAGTATTTT. Its protein is CASSLAGEDTQYF. Full variable domain (missing parts from reference TRBV5-1 and TRBJ2-3): KAGVTQTPRYLIKTRGQQVTLSCSPISGHRSVSWYQQTPGQGLQFLFEYFSETQRNKGNFPGRFSGRQFSNSRSEMNVSTLELGDSALYLCASSLAGEDTQYFGPGTRLTVL.

The chain has TRBV6-5 and TRBJ1-1; D is possibly TRBD1 (5 bases). The CDR3 is made up of 15 amino acids. Germline V gives CDR1 MNHEY, CDR2 SVGAGI. Trimming removed 7 bases from V and 4 bases from J, with 19 bases in between. The CDR3 is CASIPARGVFTEAFF. The CDR3 DNA sequence: TGTGCCAGCATCCCTGCCCGAGGGGTTTTCACTGAAGCTTTCTTT.

This chain links TRBV6-5 with TRBJ2-7; no clear D. The CDR3 is 14 amino acids. V lost 0 bases and J 2 bases, leaving 8 bases between the germline ends. Germline values: CDR1 MNHEY, CDR2 SVGAGI. CDR3 sequence reads: CASSYSYSTYEQYF. In nucleotides, the CDR3 is TGTGCCAGCAGTTACTCGTACAGTACCTACGAGCAGTACTTC.

This clonotype came up a few times. V is TRBV18 and J is TRBJ1-1; 7 nucleotides agree with TRBD1. Trimming cost V 2 bases and J 8 bases; bases outside gene matches: 5. The germline CDR1 and CDR2 sequences are KGHSH and LQKENI. The CDR3 runs to 13 residues. CDR3 residues: CASSPNWDSEAFF. The CDR3 DNA reads TGTGCCAGCTCACCAAATTGGGACAGCGAAGCTTTCTTT.

This chain joins TRBV29-1 and TRBJ2-7, with 7 bases lining up with TRBD1. Trimming took 4 bases from V and 1 from J; bases not matched to a gene: 7. CDR1 and CDR2 from the germline V gene are SQVTM and ANQGSEA. The length of the CDR3 is 14 residues. The CDR3 DNA is TGCAGCGTTGCCCCGGGACAGTTTTCCTACGAGCAGTACTTC. Translation: CSVAPGQFSYEQYF.

This clonotype was picked up a small number of times. V usage is TRBV15 and J usage is TRBJ1-2, with D uncertain. Germline CDR1 reads LNHNV; CDR2 reads YYDKDF (reference sequence). V lost 0 bases, J lost 7 bases, and 15 bases lay in between. The CDR3 runs 15 residues. CDR3 sequence: CATSRDKVYPLGYTF. The DNA of the CDR3 is TGTGCCACCAGCAGAGATAAGGTGTATCCTCTTGGCTACACCTTC.

This clonotype was counted only a few times. The chain uses TRBV19 and TRBJ2-3, with unresolved D. Trimming removed 9 bases from V and 0 bases from J, with 10 bases in between. There are 13 residues in the CDR3. Germline CDR1 is LNHDA and CDR2 is SQIVND (reference sequence). CDR3 in amino acids: CASRQESTDTQYF. The CDR3 bases are TGTGCCAGCCGCCAGGAAAGCACAGATACGCAGTATTTT.

This clonotype was found a few times. The chain has TRBV7-2 and TRBJ2-5, with TRBD2 matching over 7 bases. V shed 5 bases, J shed 4 bases, and the junction held 4 bases outside the gene matches. From germline, CDR1 is SGHTA and CDR2 FQGNSA. CDR3 size: 13 residues. In DNA, the CDR3 is TGTGCCAGCAGCCTACTAGCGACAGAGACCCAGTACTTC. This encodes CASSLLATETQYF.

This clonotype showed up just a few times. The rearrangement links TRBV12-3 or TRBV12-4 to TRBJ2-3, with TRBD2 matching over 11 bases. The CDR3 runs 16 residues. The J segment lost 2 bases and the V segment lost 5 bases, leaving 6 bases of the junction unmatched. CDR3 nucleotides: TGTGCCAGCAGTCCCGGACTAGCGGGCCTCACAGATACGCAGTATTTT. Protein: CASSPGLAGLTDTQYF.

This clonotype was seen only a few times. V is TRBV5-1 and J is TRBJ2-3; possibly TRBD2 for D (6 bases). The CDR3 totals 16 residues. V shed 4 bases and J shed 5 bases, with 20 bases lying between them. Looked up from germline, CDR1 is SGHRS and CDR2 is YFSETQ. The CDR3 loop reads CASSGDLAVRGDTQYF. CDR3 nucleotides: TGCGCCAGCAGCGGCGATTTAGCGGTCAGAGGAGATACGCAGTATTTT.

A few counts support this clonotype. V usage is TRBV6-2 or TRBV6-3 and J usage is TRBJ1-5; tentative D call: TRBD1 (5 bases). Per the germline V gene, CDR1 is MNHEY and CDR2 is SVGEGT. Trimming removed 5 bases at V and 4 bases at J, with 18 bases between. The CDR3 is made up of 16 amino acids. The CDR3 loop reads CASSPDRPMSNQPQHF. CDR3 DNA: TGTGCCAGCAGTCCAGACAGACCAATGTCTAATCAGCCCCAGCATTTT.

This clonotype appeared a few times. This chain connects TRBV5-1 to TRBJ2-1, with TRBD2 identical over 12 bases. CDR3 size: 16 residues. The germline CDR1 and CDR2 sequences are SGHRS and YFSETQ. With 5 bases clipped from V and 7 bases from J, the junction kept 10 bases outside the gene matches. CDR3 sequence: CASRRASGGAFNEQFF. For the CDR3, the DNA is TGCGCCAGCAGACGGGCTAGCGGGGGGGCGTTTAATGAGCAGTTCTTC.

The J gene is TRBJ1-2, the V gene TRBV7-2, with a tentative D call TRBD1 (5 bases). The V gene's germline CDR1 is SGHTA and CDR2 FQGNSA. The CDR3 loop spans 14 amino acids. Between the trimmed V and J ends, which lost 0 bases and 4 bases, there was a span of 9 bases. CDR3 bases: TGTGCCAGCAGCTTAGCCGGGACGTTCTATGGCTACACCTTC. It yields the protein CASSLAGTFYGYTF.

The table lists this clonotype with a few counts. The J gene is TRBJ1-1, the V gene TRBV20-1, with a possible D match to TRBD1 (6 bases). The V gene lost 1 base and the J gene lost 5 bases, with 14 bases spanning the gap. Germline V gives CDR1 DFQATT, CDR2 SNEGSKA (reference sequence). This CDR3 is 14 amino acids long. The CDR3 loop is CSARGGGRGTEAFF. The CDR3 coding sequence is TGCAGTGCTAGAGGCGGGGGGCGTGGGACTGAAGCTTTCTTT.

This chain joins TRBV6-5 and TRBJ1-6, with D uncertain. Trimming removed 6 bases at V and 0 bases at J, with 9 bases between. Germline lookup yields CDR1 MNHEY and CDR2 SVGAGI. This CDR3 spans 15 amino acids. The CDR3 coding sequence is TGTGCCAGCAGCGTTCAAGGCTCCTATAATTCACCCCTCCACTTT. Translation gives CASSVQGSYNSPLHF.

This clonotype was observed at least ten times. The genes are TRBV7-6 and TRBJ2-7; 8 positions match TRBD2. The CDR3 consists of 15 residues. V shed 5 bases and J 5 bases; nucleotides not matched to a gene: 11. Germline V gene data show CDR1 as SGHVS and CDR2 as FNYEAQ. The CDR3 nucleotides read TGTGCCAGCAGCGTTAGCGGGGCGCTGGGGGACGAGCAGTACTTC. Translated, it gives CASSVSGALGDEQYF.

This clonotype was recorded at least ten times. The chain recombines TRBV7-6 with TRBJ2-5, with D perhaps TRBD2 (6 bases). The CDR3 is 16 residues long. The germline V gene has CDR1 SGHVS and CDR2 FNYEAQ. Trimming left V 8 bases short and J 4 bases short, with 23 bases between. CDR3 in amino acids: CASSSWIRRDPETQYF. CDR3 nucleotide sequence: TGTGCCAGCTCCTCTTGGATACGGCGGGACCCAGAGACCCAGTACTTC.

This clonotype showed up just a few times. V gene TRBV5-1 combines with J gene TRBJ2-5; no clear D gene. Germline assignment: CDR1 SGHRS and CDR2 YFSETQ. The CDR3 is 14 residues long. Trimming cost V 0 bases and J 2 bases, with 8 bases left between them. The chain's CDR3 is CASSLDPHQETQYF. In nucleotides, the CDR3 is TGCGCCAGCAGCTTGGACCCACATCAAGAGACCCAGTACTTC.

This clonotype came up a few times. This chain links TRBV12-3 or TRBV12-4 with TRBJ2-3; D tentatively reads TRBD1 or TRBD2 (6 bases each). The CDR3 extends over 13 amino acids. Trimming took off 8 bases at V and 4 bases at J, with 13 bases between the two ends. CDR3 protein: CASGGTLPDTQYF. The CDR3 bases are TGTGCCAGCGGGGGGACACTGCCAGATACGCAGTATTTT.

The rearrangement joins TRBV7-2 to TRBJ1-4; 10 bases line up with TRBD1. Germline V lookup: CDR1 SGHTA, CDR2 FQGNSA. The length of the CDR3 is 17 residues. The J segment lost 8 bases and the V segment lost 4 bases, leaving 13 bases of the junction unmatched. CDR3 residues: CASSSPGTGVRGEKLFF. The CDR3 coding sequence is TGTGCCAGCAGCTCCCCCGGGACAGGGGTGAGAGGCGAAAAACTGTTTTTT.

This clonotype was detected many times. The chain uses TRBV18 and TRBJ2-5; D is undetermined. The length of the CDR3 is 10 residues. Trimming cost V 6 bases and J 5 bases, with 4 bases left between them. Germline-derived CDR1 and CDR2 are KGHSH and LQKENI. CDR3 region: CASSAETQYF. Here the CDR3 DNA reads TGTGCCAGCTCCGCCGAGACCCAGTACTTC.

This clonotype was counted a few times. This chain links TRBV19 with TRBJ2-1; D unclear. Germline V gene sequence: CDR1 LNHDA, CDR2 SQIVND (reference sequence). The CDR3 totals 12 residues. V was shortened by 10 bases and J by 7 bases, with 14 bases between the two germline ends. DNA of the CDR3: TGTGCCACCTCCTCTACGAGTAATGAGCAGTTCTTC. Its protein product is CATSSTSNEQFF.